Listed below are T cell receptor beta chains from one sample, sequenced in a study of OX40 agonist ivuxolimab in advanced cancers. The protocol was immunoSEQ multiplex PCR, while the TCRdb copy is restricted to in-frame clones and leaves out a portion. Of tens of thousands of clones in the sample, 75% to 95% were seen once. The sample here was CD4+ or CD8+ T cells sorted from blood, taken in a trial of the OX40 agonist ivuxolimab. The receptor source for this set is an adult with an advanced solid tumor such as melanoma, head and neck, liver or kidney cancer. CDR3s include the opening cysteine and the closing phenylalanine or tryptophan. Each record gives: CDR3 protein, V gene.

CSVDSSAGSNEQFF | TRBV29-1
CASSPDTGELFF | TRBV7-3
CASSPVLYGVINYEQYF | TRBV27
CASSRTGEDTEAFF | TRBV5-5
CASSKGLAVIEQYF | TRBV21-1
CSVEVEFNEQFF | TRBV29-1
CAVATRSTYEQYF | TRBV10-2
CASSNRGDEQYF | TRBV5-8
CASSPGTGAFF | TRBV11-1
CASSHDREAYEQYF | TRBV5-6
CASSRDRMNTEAFF | TRBV7-9
CASSLVTGSYNEQFF | TRBV7-9
CAGSQRLAGVETQYF | TRBV4-3
CASGLQVGGEHF | TRBV12-5
CASSLDLTGMNTEAFF | TRBV6-5
CASSQGLQGGHGYTF | TRBV4-3
CATPSRGYRDGFNIQYF | TRBV10-1
CASSIQGRNTEAFF | TRBV6-5
CASSPTPVEQFF | TRBV19
CASSEGTAYDQPQHF | TRBV2
CASSLTGFGDTQYF | TRBV7-2
CAWLGLATEAFF | TRBV30
CASREGGTEAFF | TRBV27
CSARNTGELFF | TRBV20-1